Listed here are 28 T cell receptor beta chains from one sample, sequenced in a study of OX40 agonist ivuxolimab in advanced cancers. This table comes from immunoSEQ multiplex PCR, and its TCRdb copy is limited to in-frame clones, with some not included. The data hold about 39,000 clones, with around 90% observed a single time. This specimen was CD4+ or CD8+ T cells sorted from blood, taken in a trial of the OX40 agonist ivuxolimab. Source of these receptors: an adult with an advanced solid tumor such as melanoma, head and neck, liver or kidney cancer.

This clone was detected only once. V and J are TRBV27 and TRBJ2-2, with D possibly being TRBD1 (5 bases). Between the trimmed V and J ends, which lost 6 bases and 2 bases, there was a span of 7 bases. Germline assignment: CDR1 MNHEY and CDR2 SMNVEV (reference sequence). There are 13 residues in the CDR3. The CDR3 coding sequence is TGTGCCAGCAGGGACACAAACACCGGGGAGCTGTTTTTT. Amino acids: CASRDTNTGELFF.

The rearrangement joins TRBV28 to TRBJ2-7, with D perhaps TRBD2 (5 bases). This CDR3 comprises 14 residues. Germline CDR1 reads MDHEN; CDR2 reads SYDVKM. The germline V and J ends were trimmed by 3 bases and 3 bases, with 12 bases remaining between them. Written as DNA, the CDR3 is TGTGCCAGCAGTTTGAGGCTAGCATTCTACGAGCAGTACTTC. Encoded protein: CASSLRLAFYEQYF.

This chain joins TRBV4-1 and TRBJ1-3; D unclear. V lost 0 bases and J 4 bases, leaving 4 bases between the germline ends. This CDR3 spans 13 amino acids. Germline CDR1 and CDR2: MGHRA and YSYEKL. Written as DNA, the CDR3 is TGCGCCAGCAGCCAAGATCCAGGAAACACCATATATTTT. This encodes CASSQDPGNTIYF.

Details on this clone: An end of the junction differs from the germline gene, which may be a read error. The chain recombines TRBV29-1 with TRBJ2-7; TRBD1 aligns across 9 bases. This CDR3 has 14 residues. The germline CDR1 and CDR2 sequences are SQVTM and ANQGSEA. The CDR3 region is CSVEDGTGRDEQYF. DNA of the CDR3: TGCAGCGTAGAAGATGGGACAGGGAGGGACGAGCAGTACTTC.

V is TRBV28 and J is TRBJ1-5; no definite D call. V shed 7 bases and J shed 4 bases, with 11 bases lying between them. Germline-derived CDR1 and CDR2 are MDHEN and SYDVKM. This CDR3 contains 13 residues. CDR3 amino acids: CASTLVRNQPQHF. Here the CDR3 DNA reads TGTGCCAGCACCCTTGTCCGTAATCAGCCCCAGCATTTT.

This chain links TRBV27 with TRBJ2-1; unclear D gene. Germline values: CDR1 MNHEY, CDR2 SMNVEV (reference sequence). CDR3 length equals 15 residues. With 3 bases removed from V and 0 bases from J, the gap between germline ends came to 9 bases. As DNA, the CDR3 is TGTGCCAGCAGTTTGTCCGTGAGCTCCTACAATGAGCAGTTCTTC. Amino acids: CASSLSVSSYNEQFF.

There are a few counts of this clone. This chain uses TRBV27 with TRBJ2-7; D may correspond to TRBD1 or TRBD2 (5 bases each). Germline V CDR1 and CDR2: MNHEY, SMNVEV (reference sequence). Deletions cut 2 bases from V and 5 bases from J, with 22 bases between. This CDR3 comprises 17 residues. CDR3 loop: CASSLGLRAAGIHEQYF. The CDR3 DNA sequence: TGTGCCAGCAGTTTAGGACTCCGAGCGGCAGGGATCCACGAGCAGTACTTC.

The chain uses TRBV19 and TRBJ2-5; TRBD2 agrees at 9 bases. Germline V gene lookup returns CDR1 LNHDA and CDR2 SQIVND (reference sequence). The CDR3 has 13 amino acids. After removal of 8 bases from V and 5 bases from J, the junction contained 6 bases not matched to a gene. The DNA of the CDR3 is TGTGCCAGTCGGACTAGCGTAGGGGAGACCCAGTACTTC. Translation: CASRTSVGETQYF.

The chain is built from TRBV4-3 and TRBJ2-7; 7 bases are a match to TRBD1. Germline CDR1 and CDR2: LGHNA and YSLEER. This CDR3 region has 13 residues. Trimming cost V 8 bases and J 0 bases; bases outside gene matches: 4. The CDR3 coding sequence is TGCGCCAGCTCACAGGGGCTCTCCTACGAGCAGTACTTC. It codes for CASSQGLSYEQYF.

The rearrangement joins TRBV2 to TRBJ1-1, with TRBD1 matching over 11 bases. The CDR3 consists of 16 residues. V shed 6 bases, J shed 0 bases, and the junction held 6 bases outside the gene matches. The V gene's germline CDR1 is SNHLY and CDR2 FYNNEI. The CDR3 region has the DNA TGTGCCAGCAGCGGGGACAGGGGGAACCTGAACACTGAAGCTTTCTTT. This gives the protein CASSGDRGNLNTEAFF.

The chain links TRBV5-1 to TRBJ2-7, with 7 bases identical to TRBD1. Per germline, CDR1 SGHRS and CDR2 YFSETQ. This CDR3 region has 13 residues. V dropped 1 base and J dropped 4; count of bases not matched to a gene: 2. CDR3 protein: CASSLPTGYEQYF. The CDR3 DNA is TGCGCCAGCAGCTTGCCGACAGGGTACGAGCAGTACTTC. Full variable domain (remainder filled in from reference TRBV5-1 and TRBJ2-7): KAGVTQTPRYLIKTRGQQVTLSCSPISGHRSVSWYQQTPGQGLQFLFEYFSETQRNKGNFPGRFSGRQFSNSRSEMNVSTLELGDSALYLCASSLPTGYEQYFGPGTRLTVT.

The chain is built from TRBV4-2 and TRBJ2-7; 14 bases line up with TRBD2. The CDR3 extends over 16 amino acids. Germline-derived CDR1 and CDR2 are LGHNA and YNFKEQ. V was pared by 0 bases and J by 6 bases, with 4 bases of the junction left unmatched. CDR3 protein: CASSQERGLAGGEQYF. The CDR3 DNA is TGTGCCAGCAGCCAAGAGCGAGGACTAGCGGGGGGCGAGCAGTACTTC.

CDR3 amino acids: CASSLDGINSYEQYF. DNA for the CDR3: TGCGCCAGCAGCTTGGACGGGATCAACTCCTACGAGCAGTACTTC. This sequence joins TRBV5-1 and TRBJ2-7; TRBD2 is a possible D gene (5 bases). The CDR3 spans 15 residues. V lost 0 bases to trimming and J lost 0 bases, with 10 bases between them. In germline, CDR1 is SGHRS, CDR2 YFSETQ.

The table lists this clone with a count of one. The rearrangement joins TRBV27 to TRBJ1-4; the D gene is possibly TRBD1 (6 bases). Trimming cost V 2 bases and J 10 bases, with 17 bases left between them. CDR1 is MNHEY and CDR2 is SMNVEV in the germline V gene (reference sequence). The CDR3 is 15 residues long. CDR3 nucleotides: TGTGCCAGCAGTTTACTGGGGGGCCTTGGTGGAAAACTGTTTTTT. Protein sequence: CASSLLGGLGGKLFF.

The rearrangement uses TRBV27 and TRBJ2-7, with 8 bases that match TRBD2. CDR1 and CDR2 from the germline V gene are MNHEY and SMNVEV (reference sequence). This CDR3 contains 14 residues. V trimming: 4 bases; J trimming: 2 bases; junction bases outside the gene matches: 4. The CDR3 is CASSYSAGAYEQYF. The CDR3 DNA is TGTGCCAGCAGTTACTCAGCGGGAGCCTACGAGCAGTACTTC.

The chain uses TRBV6-5 and TRBJ2-2; 8 bases are shared with TRBD1. The V gene's germline CDR1 is MNHEY and CDR2 SVGAGI. After removal of 5 bases from V and 1 base from J, the junction contained 3 bases not matched to a gene. The CDR3 loop spans 15 amino acids. CDR3 nucleotides: TGTGCCAGCAGTCTTGGACAGGGGAACACCGGGGAGCTGTTTTTT. Protein: CASSLGQGNTGELFF.

The CDR3 sequence: CASSGRKETQYF. CDR3 nucleotides: TGTGCCAGCAGCGGCAGGAAAGAGACCCAGTACTTC. V is TRBV5-6 and J is TRBJ2-5; D remains ambiguous. The V end was cut by 4 bases, the J end by 3 bases, with 7 bases between. Looked up from germline, CDR1 is SGHDT and CDR2 is YYEEEE. The CDR3 spans 12 residues. The full variable domain, its missing parts supplied by reference TRBV5-6 and TRBJ2-5, is DAGVTQSPTHLIKTRGQQVTLRCSPKSGHDTVSWYQQALGQGPQFIFQYYEEEERQRGNFPDRFSGHQFPNYSSELNVNALLLGDSALYLCASSGRKETQYFGPGTRLLVL.

This sequence joins TRBV2 and TRBJ2-1; 13 nucleotides agree with TRBD2. The CDR3 contains 14 residues. Germline V CDR1 and CDR2: SNHLY, FYNNEI. After removal of 9 bases from V and 4 bases from J, the junction contained 3 bases not matched to a gene. The CDR3 loop reads CARGTSGAYNEQFF. The CDR3 coding sequence is TGTGCCAGAGGGACTAGCGGGGCATACAATGAGCAGTTCTTC.

The chain employs TRBV11-1 and TRBJ2-7, with 8 bases that match TRBD2. This CDR3 contains 14 residues. Germline CDR1 is SGHAT and CDR2 is FQDESV (reference sequence). V dropped 1 base and J dropped 5; count of bases not matched to a gene: 4. CDR3 in amino acids: CASSLGAGDHEQYF. The CDR3 DNA follows: TGTGCCAGCAGCTTAGGAGCGGGAGACCACGAGCAGTACTTC.

The chain employs TRBV4-2 and TRBJ2-7, with 7 bases that match TRBD2. V lost 4 bases, J lost 2 bases, and 8 bases stayed unmatched. This CDR3 spans 15 amino acids. Germline V gives CDR1 LGHNA, CDR2 YNFKEQ. CDR3 sequence: CASSPGTTRTYEQYF. DNA for the CDR3: TGTGCCAGCAGCCCCGGGACTACCCGCACCTACGAGCAGTACTTC.

The gene calls are TRBV11-2 and TRBJ2-1; TRBD2 matches 9 bases. V lost 5 bases, J lost 4 bases, and 9 bases stayed unmatched. The CDR3 is made up of 16 amino acids. From germline, CDR1 is SGHAT and CDR2 FQNNGV. The CDR3 loop is CASSVVLAGLYNEQFF. CDR3 sequence (DNA): TGTGCCAGCAGCGTAGTCCTAGCGGGACTTTACAATGAGCAGTTCTTC.

There are a few counts of this clone. V usage is TRBV7-9 and J usage is TRBJ1-5, with 8 bases lining up with TRBD1. Germline V CDR1 and CDR2: SEHNR, FQNEAQ (reference sequence). The length of the CDR3 is 14 residues. V shed 4 bases and J 11 bases; nucleotides not matched to a gene: 10. The CDR3 sequence is CASSSGTGQSAQHF. CDR3 nucleotide sequence: TGTGCCAGCAGCTCCGGGACAGGCCAATCTGCCCAGCATTTT.

This sequence joins TRBV28 and TRBJ2-7; TRBD1 or TRBD2 may be the D gene (6 bases each). The CDR3 spans 17 residues. CDR1 is MDHEN and CDR2 is SYDVKM in the germline V gene. The V and J ends lost 6 bases and 3 bases respectively, with 24 bases between them. The CDR3 loop is CASSRETGFLGFYEQYF. As DNA, the CDR3 is TGTGCCAGCAGCCGGGAGACAGGCTTTCTCGGGTTCTACGAGCAGTACTTC.

The chain has TRBV19 and TRBJ2-7; 9 nucleotides match TRBD2. CDR1 and CDR2 (germline): LNHDA, SQIVND (reference sequence). With V trimmed by 10 bases and J by 5 bases, 3 bases remained unmatched. The CDR3 covers 11 residues. CDR3 bases: TGTGCCACGGGACTAGCCGACGAGCAGTACTTC. Translated, it gives CATGLADEQYF.

The V and J genes are TRBV28 and TRBJ2-7; TRBD1 aligns across 7 bases. This CDR3 region has 14 residues. Per the germline V gene, CDR1 is MDHEN and CDR2 is SYDVKM. V lost 6 bases and J lost 4; bases outside the gene matches: 9. The CDR3 DNA is TGTGCCAGCAGAGATAGGACAGGCCATTACGAGCAGTACTTC. This translates into CASRDRTGHYEQYF.

This clone was seen a handful of times. The CDR3 spells CASSLSFGLGNTGELFF. The CDR3 DNA sequence: TGTGCCAGCAGCTTAAGCTTCGGGCTGGGGAACACCGGGGAGCTGTTTTTT. The chain joins TRBV7-9 to TRBJ2-2, with D uncertain. Trimming took 2 bases from V and 1 from J, leaving 14 bases between them. This CDR3 has 17 amino acids. Germline CDR1 SEHNR, CDR2 FQNEAQ (reference sequence).

The chain couples TRBV9 to TRBJ1-1; 7 bases line up with TRBD1. V was pared by 3 bases and J by 3 bases, with 5 bases of the junction left unmatched. The CDR3 is 14 amino acids. The germline V gene encodes CDR1 SGDLS and CDR2 YYNGEE. CDR3 nucleotides: TGTGCCAGCAGCGCGACAGGGATGGACACTGAAGCTTTCTTT. This gives the protein CASSATGMDTEAFF. The whole variable domain, filled in from reference TRBV9 and TRBJ1-1, reads DSGVTQTPKHLITATGQRVTLRCSPRSGDLSVYWYQQSLDQGLQFLIQYYNGEERAKGNILERFSAQQFPDLHSELNLSSLELGDSALYFCASSATGMDTEAFFGQGTRLTVV.

The rearrangement joins TRBV6-4 to TRBJ2-2; no clear D. V lost 0 bases and J lost 2, with 10 bases in between. The germline gives CDR1 MRHNA, CDR2 SNTAGT. CDR3 length equals 16 residues. CDR3 residues: CASSDSYRINTGELFF. The CDR3, as DNA: TGTGCCAGCAGTGACTCTTATAGGATAAACACCGGGGAGCTGTTTTTT.